These T cell receptor beta chains were read from a single sample in a study of T cells after yellow fever vaccination. One entry per CDR3 protein results from TCRdb running MiXCR on the 5' RACE reads. Of 400,000 or so distinct CDR3 sequences detected, under 7.5% appear once; the ten largest clones hold over 12%. The source was PBMCs, collected 5 days after the yellow fever booster vaccination. These receptors were obtained from a man in his thirties or forties who received the YFV17D yellow fever vaccine. Both conserved end residues are part of each CDR3. The order of the fields is CDR3 DNA, CDR3 protein, D gene, J gene, clone size, V gene. D genes are given only for firm matches. Only some rows state a clone size, as once, few, many or a class for expanded clones.

CDR3nt: TGTGCCAGCACCTTTTCTTGGGACGAGCAGTACTTC
CDR3aa: CASTFSWDEQYF
d_gene: NA
j_gene: TRBJ2-7
abundance: NA
v_gene: TRBV28

CDR3nt: TGTGCCAGCAGCGGGACTAGCGGGAGGTTGGATACGCAGTATTTT
CDR3aa: CASSGTSGRLDTQYF
d_gene: TRBD2
j_gene: TRBJ2-3
abundance: many
v_gene: TRBV9

CDR3nt: TGTGCCAGCAGGCTGGGTCTCGCTGGGGCCAACGTCCTGACTTTC
CDR3aa: CASRLGLAGANVLTF
d_gene: NA
j_gene: TRBJ2-6
abundance: few
v_gene: TRBV11-2

CDR3nt: TGTGCCACCAGCAGAGAAAGCGGGAGCTACGAGCAGTACTTC
CDR3aa: CATSRESGSYEQYF
d_gene: TRBD2
j_gene: TRBJ2-7
abundance: NA
v_gene: TRBV15

CDR3nt: TGTGCCATCAGTGAGTCGATTCACTCTGGAAACACCATATATTTT
CDR3aa: CAISESIHSGNTIYF
d_gene: NA
j_gene: TRBJ1-3
abundance: NA
v_gene: TRBV10-3

CDR3nt: TGTGCCAGCAGTGGAGACCCGGGAGGGGCCAACGTCCTGACTTTC
CDR3aa: CASSGDPGGANVLTF
d_gene: NA
j_gene: TRBJ2-6
abundance: NA
v_gene: TRBV9

CDR3nt: TGTGCCAGCAGCTTAACTAGCGGTCAGCAGTTCTTC
CDR3aa: CASSLTSGQQFF
d_gene: NA
j_gene: TRBJ2-1
abundance: many
v_gene: TRBV7-3

CDR3nt: TGTGCCAGCTCACCTCCCCACCGGGCAGGTAATGAGCAGTTCTTC
CDR3aa: CASSPPHRAGNEQFF
d_gene: NA
j_gene: TRBJ2-1
abundance: few
v_gene: TRBV18

CDR3nt: TGTGCCAGCAGCTTAGCCTTACTTACCTACGAGCAGTACTTC
CDR3aa: CASSLALLTYEQYF
d_gene: NA
j_gene: TRBJ2-7
abundance: few
v_gene: TRBV11-2

CDR3nt: TGTGCCATCAGTGGGGTAGCGGGAGGGATCACCTACAATGAGCAGTTCTTC
CDR3aa: CAISGVAGGITYNEQFF
d_gene: TRBD2
j_gene: TRBJ2-1
abundance: NA
v_gene: TRBV10-3

CDR3nt: TGTGCCAGCAGCTTTGAGACATACGAGCAGTACTTC
CDR3aa: CASSFETYEQYF
d_gene: NA
j_gene: TRBJ2-7
abundance: NA
v_gene: TRBV11-2

CDR3nt: TGTGCCAGCATGGAAAGGACTAGCTACGAGACCCAGTACTTC
CDR3aa: CASMERTSYETQYF
d_gene: TRBD2
j_gene: TRBJ2-5
abundance: many
v_gene: TRBV6-2/TRBV6-3

CDR3nt: TGTGCCACCCGCAACCCCCCTGACAGGGAAAACACAGATACGCAGTATTTT
CDR3aa: CATRNPPDRENTDTQYF
d_gene: NA
j_gene: TRBJ2-3
abundance: few
v_gene: TRBV21-1

CDR3nt: TGTGCCAGCAGGCGTCCCGGGACAGGGGTCAGTGAGCAGTTCTTC
CDR3aa: CASRRPGTGVSEQFF
d_gene: TRBD1
j_gene: TRBJ2-1
abundance: NA
v_gene: TRBV7-2

CDR3nt: TGTGCCAGCAGCCCTCGGACTGGAAACAATGAGCAGTTCTTC
CDR3aa: CASSPRTGNNEQFF
d_gene: NA
j_gene: TRBJ2-1
abundance: many
v_gene: TRBV18

CDR3nt: TGTGCCAGCAGTCCCCCGGGCTCAGGAAGGGTGGATACGCAGTATTTT
CDR3aa: CASSPPGSGRVDTQYF
d_gene: NA
j_gene: TRBJ2-3
abundance: many
v_gene: TRBV12-3/TRBV12-4

CDR3nt: TGTGCCAGCAGCTCGACAGGGGAACTCGGGACTAGGCACAATGAGCAGTTCTTC
CDR3aa: CASSSTGELGTRHNEQFF
d_gene: NA
j_gene: TRBJ2-1
abundance: NA
v_gene: TRBV7-3

CDR3nt: TGTGCCAGTAGTATAGGGTACCTCTTCACAGATACGCAGTATTTT
CDR3aa: CASSIGYLFTDTQYF
d_gene: NA
j_gene: TRBJ2-3
abundance: many
v_gene: TRBV19

CDR3nt: TGTGCCAGCAGTGGGGGGGGGAGTAACAATGAGCAGTTCTTC
CDR3aa: CASSGGGSNNEQFF
d_gene: TRBD2
j_gene: TRBJ2-1
abundance: NA
v_gene: TRBV2

CDR3nt: TGTGCCAGCAGCTTAGATGGTCATAGCAATCAGCCCCAGCATTTT
CDR3aa: CASSLDGHSNQPQHF
d_gene: NA
j_gene: TRBJ1-5
abundance: few
v_gene: TRBV7-2

CDR3nt: TGTGCCATCAGTGCGCCCGGGACAGGGGCCGATACGCAGTATTTT
CDR3aa: CAISAPGTGADTQYF
d_gene: TRBD1
j_gene: TRBJ2-3
abundance: few
v_gene: TRBV10-3

CDR3nt: TGTGCCAGCAGCGTCGGACATTCGAACACTGAAGCTTTCTTT
CDR3aa: CASSVGHSNTEAFF
d_gene: NA
j_gene: TRBJ1-1
abundance: many
v_gene: TRBV9

CDR3nt: TGTGCCAGCAGTCGACAGGCATCCGGGGAGCTGTTTTTT
CDR3aa: CASSRQASGELFF
d_gene: NA
j_gene: TRBJ2-2
abundance: few
v_gene: TRBV6-1

CDR3nt: TGTGCCACCAGCAGGGCACAGGGGGCGACCGGGGAGCTGTTTTTT
CDR3aa: CATSRAQGATGELFF
d_gene: TRBD1
j_gene: TRBJ2-2
abundance: many
v_gene: TRBV15

CDR3nt: TGTGCCAGCAGCTTTCGGGGGGGGTCCTACAATGAGCAGTTCTTC
CDR3aa: CASSFRGGSYNEQFF
d_gene: TRBD2
j_gene: TRBJ2-1
abundance: many
v_gene: TRBV7-2

CDR3nt: TGTGCCAGCAGCTTGGCCCGGGACTATGGGGAGCAGTTCTTC
CDR3aa: CASSLARDYGEQFF
d_gene: TRBD2
j_gene: TRBJ2-1
abundance: few
v_gene: TRBV5-4

CDR3nt: TGTGCCAGCAGCCAATATGGTAAGGGATCTGAAGCTTTCTTT
CDR3aa: CASSQYGKGSEAFF
d_gene: NA
j_gene: TRBJ1-1
abundance: many
v_gene: TRBV3-1

CDR3nt: TGTGCCATCAGTTTAGTGGGACCAGACCGTCCGCCATACAATGAGCAGTTCTTC
CDR3aa: CAISLVGPDRPPYNEQFF
d_gene: NA
j_gene: TRBJ2-1
abundance: NA
v_gene: TRBV12-3/TRBV12-4

CDR3nt: TGTGCCAGCAGTGAATTTGGGGGCCAAGAGACCCAGTACTTC
CDR3aa: CASSEFGGQETQYF
d_gene: NA
j_gene: TRBJ2-5
abundance: many
v_gene: TRBV25-1

CDR3nt: TGTGCCAGCTCCCCCTCAAGCGATGAGCAGTTCTTC
CDR3aa: CASSPSSDEQFF
d_gene: NA
j_gene: TRBJ2-1
abundance: few
v_gene: TRBV12-3/TRBV12-4

CDR3nt: TGCGCCAGCAGCTTTGCCGTACAGTCAGCCCACACAGATACGCAGTATTTT
CDR3aa: CASSFAVQSAHTDTQYF
d_gene: NA
j_gene: TRBJ2-3
abundance: NA
v_gene: TRBV5-1

CDR3nt: TGCAGTGCTAGTACCCTGGATGGACAGTCCTACGAGCAGTACTTC
CDR3aa: CSASTLDGQSYEQYF
d_gene: NA
j_gene: TRBJ2-7
abundance: many
v_gene: TRBV20-1

CDR3nt: TGTGCCAGCAGTTTTAGGGCCGAGCAGTACTTC
CDR3aa: CASSFRAEQYF
d_gene: NA
j_gene: TRBJ2-7
abundance: few
v_gene: TRBV28

CDR3nt: TGTGCCAGCAGAACAAGGGGACTCTCCACAGATACGCAGTATTTT
CDR3aa: CASRTRGLSTDTQYF
d_gene: NA
j_gene: TRBJ2-3
abundance: many
v_gene: TRBV6-1

CDR3nt: TGCAGTGCCCCCCCCACAGGGCGCGAGCAGTACTTC
CDR3aa: CSAPPTGREQYF
d_gene: NA
j_gene: TRBJ2-7
abundance: NA
v_gene: TRBV20-1

CDR3nt: TGCAGTGCTAGTCCGACTAGCGGAGACACAGATACGCAGTATTTT
CDR3aa: CSASPTSGDTDTQYF
d_gene: TRBD2
j_gene: TRBJ2-3
abundance: few
v_gene: TRBV20-1

CDR3nt: TGTGCCAGCAGCTTGCCAGCGGGGAGCTCCTACGAGCAGTACTTC
CDR3aa: CASSLPAGSSYEQYF
d_gene: TRBD2
j_gene: TRBJ2-7
abundance: few
v_gene: TRBV5-6

CDR3nt: TGCGCCAGCAGCGGAAGGACTGATAGCACAGATACGCAGTATTTT
CDR3aa: CASSGRTDSTDTQYF
d_gene: NA
j_gene: TRBJ2-3
abundance: NA
v_gene: TRBV5-1

CDR3nt: TGCGCCAGCAGAAATAGCGGGAGGAATAATGAGCAGTTCTTC
CDR3aa: CASRNSGRNNEQFF
d_gene: TRBD2
j_gene: TRBJ2-1
abundance: few
v_gene: TRBV4-1

CDR3nt: TGTGCCAGCAGCGTCCTGGCTCTCACAGATACGCAGTATTTT
CDR3aa: CASSVLALTDTQYF
d_gene: NA
j_gene: TRBJ2-3
abundance: many
v_gene: TRBV9

CDR3nt: TGTGCCATCAGTGACCTTACAAACAATGAGCAGTTCTTC
CDR3aa: CAISDLTNNEQFF
d_gene: NA
j_gene: TRBJ2-1
abundance: NA
v_gene: TRBV10-3

CDR3nt: TGCAGTGCTTGGACTAGCGGGAGTCAGAGCTCGTACAATGAGCAGTTCTTC
CDR3aa: CSAWTSGSQSSYNEQFF
d_gene: TRBD2
j_gene: TRBJ2-1
abundance: many
v_gene: TRBV20-1

CDR3nt: TGTGCCAGCAGCCACCCCTCCGGATTAGCGGGAGGGGAGGGGGAGCTGTTTTTT
CDR3aa: CASSHPSGLAGGEGELFF
d_gene: TRBD2
j_gene: TRBJ2-2
abundance: few
v_gene: TRBV4-2

CDR3nt: TGCAGTGCGAGGCAGGGCCTGGGTCAGCCCCAGCATTTT
CDR3aa: CSARQGLGQPQHF
d_gene: NA
j_gene: TRBJ1-5
abundance: many
v_gene: TRBV20-1

CDR3nt: TGCAGTGCGAGGACAGGGAGCGCTGAAGCTTTCTTT
CDR3aa: CSARTGSAEAFF
d_gene: TRBD1
j_gene: TRBJ1-1
abundance: few
v_gene: TRBV20-1

CDR3nt: TGCAGCGTTGACGTGCGGGGTACTAGCACAGATACGCAGTATTTT
CDR3aa: CSVDVRGTSTDTQYF
d_gene: NA
j_gene: TRBJ2-3
abundance: few
v_gene: TRBV29-1